The subject of this entry is one T cell receptor (beta chain). TCRdb keeps only in-frame clones here, not all; method: immunoSEQ multiplex PCR. The sample includes around 81,000 clones, over 75% of them seen just once. This record comes from a study of OX40 agonist ivuxolimab in advanced cancers. Germline CDR1 MGHDK, CDR2 SYGVNS. This CDR3 has 13 residues. With 4 bases removed from V and 3 bases from J, the gap between germline ends came to 9 bases. The chain combines TRBV25-1 with TRBJ1-2, with D perhaps matching TRBD1 (5 bases). This material consisted of CD4+ or CD8+ T cells sorted from blood, taken in a trial of the OX40 agonist ivuxolimab. This receptor was taken from an adult with an advanced solid tumor such as melanoma, head and neck, liver or kidney cancer. CDR3 sequence (DNA): TGTGCCAGCAGTGTCGGGACCCACTATGGCTACACCTTC. It is translated as CASSVGTHYGYTF.